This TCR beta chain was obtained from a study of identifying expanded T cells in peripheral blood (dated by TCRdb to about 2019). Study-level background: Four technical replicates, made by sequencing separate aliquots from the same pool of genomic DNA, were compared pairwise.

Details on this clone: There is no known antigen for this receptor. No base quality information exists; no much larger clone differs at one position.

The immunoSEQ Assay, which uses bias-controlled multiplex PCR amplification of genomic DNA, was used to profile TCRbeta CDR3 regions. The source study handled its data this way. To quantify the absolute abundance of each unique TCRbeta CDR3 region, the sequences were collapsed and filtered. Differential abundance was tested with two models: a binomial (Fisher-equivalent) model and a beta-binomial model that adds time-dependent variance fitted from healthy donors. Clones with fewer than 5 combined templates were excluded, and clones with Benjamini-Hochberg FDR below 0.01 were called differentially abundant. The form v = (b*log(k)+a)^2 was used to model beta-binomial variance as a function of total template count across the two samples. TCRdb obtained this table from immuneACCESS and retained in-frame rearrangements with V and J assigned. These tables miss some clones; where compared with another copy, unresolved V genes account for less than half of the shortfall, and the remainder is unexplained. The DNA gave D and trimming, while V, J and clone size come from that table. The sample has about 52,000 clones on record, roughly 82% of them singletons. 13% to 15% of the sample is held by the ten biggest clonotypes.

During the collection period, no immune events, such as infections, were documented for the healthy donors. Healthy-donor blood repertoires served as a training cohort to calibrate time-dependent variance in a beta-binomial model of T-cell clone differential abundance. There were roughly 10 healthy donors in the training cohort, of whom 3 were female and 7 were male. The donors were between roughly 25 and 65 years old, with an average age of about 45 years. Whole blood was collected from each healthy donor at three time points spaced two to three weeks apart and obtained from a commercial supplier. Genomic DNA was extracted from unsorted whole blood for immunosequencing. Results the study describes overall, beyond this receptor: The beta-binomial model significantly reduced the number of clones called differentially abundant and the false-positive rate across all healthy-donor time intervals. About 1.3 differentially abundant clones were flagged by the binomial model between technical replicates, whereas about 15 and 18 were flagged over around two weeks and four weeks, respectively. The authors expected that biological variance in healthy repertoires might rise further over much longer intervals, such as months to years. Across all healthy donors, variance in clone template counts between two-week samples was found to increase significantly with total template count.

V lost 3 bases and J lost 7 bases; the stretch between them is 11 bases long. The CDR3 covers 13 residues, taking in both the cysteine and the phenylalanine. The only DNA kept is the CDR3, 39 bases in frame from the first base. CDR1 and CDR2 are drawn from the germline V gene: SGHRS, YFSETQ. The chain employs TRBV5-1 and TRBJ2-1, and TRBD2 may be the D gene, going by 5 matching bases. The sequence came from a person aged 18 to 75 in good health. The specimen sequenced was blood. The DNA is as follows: TGCGCCAGCAGCTCCACACTAGTGAATGAGCAGTTCTTC. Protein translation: CASSSTLVNEQFF.